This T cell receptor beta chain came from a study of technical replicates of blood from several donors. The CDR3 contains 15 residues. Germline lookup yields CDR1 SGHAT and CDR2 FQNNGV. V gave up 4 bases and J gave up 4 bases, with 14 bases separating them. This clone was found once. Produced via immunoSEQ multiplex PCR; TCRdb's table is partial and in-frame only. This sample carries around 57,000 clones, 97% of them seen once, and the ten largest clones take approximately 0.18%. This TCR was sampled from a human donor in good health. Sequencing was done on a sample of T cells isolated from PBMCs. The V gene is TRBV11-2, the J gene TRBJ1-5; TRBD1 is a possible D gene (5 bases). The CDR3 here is CASSSDTGPNQPQHF. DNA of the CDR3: TGTGCCAGCAGCTCCGATACAGGACCGAATCAGCCCCAGCATTTT.